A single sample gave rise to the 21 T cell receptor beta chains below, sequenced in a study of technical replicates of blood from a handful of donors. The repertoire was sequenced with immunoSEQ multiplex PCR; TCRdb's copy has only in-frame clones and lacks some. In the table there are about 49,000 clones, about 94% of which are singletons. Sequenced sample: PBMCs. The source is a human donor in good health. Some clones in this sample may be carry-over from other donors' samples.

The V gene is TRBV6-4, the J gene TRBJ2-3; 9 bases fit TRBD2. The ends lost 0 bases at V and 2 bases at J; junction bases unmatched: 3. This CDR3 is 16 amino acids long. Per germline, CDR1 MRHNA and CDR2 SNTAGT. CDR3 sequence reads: CASSDSPSGITDTQYF. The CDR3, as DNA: TGTGCCAGCAGTGACTCCCCTAGCGGGATCACAGATACGCAGTATTTT.

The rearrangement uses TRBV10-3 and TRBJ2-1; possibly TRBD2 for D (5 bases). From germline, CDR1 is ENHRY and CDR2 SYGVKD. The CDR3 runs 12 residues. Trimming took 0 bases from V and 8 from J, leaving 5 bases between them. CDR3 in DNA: TGTGCCATCAGTGAGTCGAGGGATGAGCAGTTCTTC. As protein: CAISESRDEQFF.

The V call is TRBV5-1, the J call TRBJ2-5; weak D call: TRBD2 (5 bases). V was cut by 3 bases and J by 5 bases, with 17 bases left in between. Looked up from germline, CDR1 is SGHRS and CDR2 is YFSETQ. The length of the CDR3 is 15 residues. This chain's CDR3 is CASSSTGVAWETQYF. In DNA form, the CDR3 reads TGCGCCAGCAGCTCAACCGGGGTAGCTTGGGAGACCCAGTACTTC.

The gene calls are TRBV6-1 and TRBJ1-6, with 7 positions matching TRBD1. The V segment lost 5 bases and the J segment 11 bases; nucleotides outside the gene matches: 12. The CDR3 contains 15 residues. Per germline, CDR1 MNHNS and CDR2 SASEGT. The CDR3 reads CASSLDRQGWAPLHF. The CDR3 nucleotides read TGTGCCAGCAGTTTAGACCGACAGGGTTGGGCACCCCTCCACTTT.

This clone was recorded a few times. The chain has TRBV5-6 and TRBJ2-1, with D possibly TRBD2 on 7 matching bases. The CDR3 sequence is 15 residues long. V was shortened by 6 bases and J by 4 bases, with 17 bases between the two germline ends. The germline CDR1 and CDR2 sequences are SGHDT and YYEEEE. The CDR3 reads CASTMGGAQYNEQFF. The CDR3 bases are TGTGCCAGCACCATGGGGGGGGCGCAGTACAATGAGCAGTTCTTC.

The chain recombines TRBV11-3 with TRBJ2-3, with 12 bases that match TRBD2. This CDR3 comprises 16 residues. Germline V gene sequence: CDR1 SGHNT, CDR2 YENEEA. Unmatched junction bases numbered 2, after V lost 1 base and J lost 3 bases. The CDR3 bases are TGTGCCAGCAGCTTAGGGACTAGCGGGAAAACAGATACGCAGTATTTT. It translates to CASSLGTSGKTDTQYF.

This chain's CDR3 is CASSSSWTEAFF. The CDR3, as DNA: TGTGCCAGCAGCTCCTCATGGACAGAAGCTTTCTTT. The rearrangement joins TRBV7-9 to TRBJ1-1; tentatively, D is TRBD1 (5 bases). Per the germline V gene, CDR1 is SEHNR and CDR2 is FQNEAQ (reference sequence). The CDR3 runs 12 residues. V dropped 4 bases and J dropped 8 bases, with 11 bases sitting between them.

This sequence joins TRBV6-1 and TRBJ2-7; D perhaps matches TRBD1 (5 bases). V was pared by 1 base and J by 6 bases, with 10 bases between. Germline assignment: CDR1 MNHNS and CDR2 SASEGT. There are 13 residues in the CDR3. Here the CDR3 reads CASSEDLTGEQYF. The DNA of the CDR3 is TGTGCCAGCAGTGAAGACCTTACAGGCGAGCAGTACTTC.

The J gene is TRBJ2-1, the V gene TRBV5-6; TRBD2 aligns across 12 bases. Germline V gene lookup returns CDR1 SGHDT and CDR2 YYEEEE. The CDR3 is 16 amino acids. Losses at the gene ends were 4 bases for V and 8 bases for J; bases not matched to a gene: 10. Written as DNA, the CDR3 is TGTGCCAGCAGCGGAACGACTAGCGGGAGAGTCTATGAGCAGTTCTTC. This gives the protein CASSGTTSGRVYEQFF.

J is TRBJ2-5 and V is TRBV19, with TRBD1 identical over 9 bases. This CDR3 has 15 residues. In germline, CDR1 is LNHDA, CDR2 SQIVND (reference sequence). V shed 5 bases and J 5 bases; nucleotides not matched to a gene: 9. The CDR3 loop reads CASSVLQGAGETQYF. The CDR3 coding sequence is TGTGCCAGTAGTGTTCTACAGGGGGCTGGGGAGACCCAGTACTTC.

CDR3 protein: CATGGLRTDTQYF. Here the CDR3 DNA reads TGTGCCACCGGGGGACTTCGCACAGATACGCAGTATTTT. The chain recombines TRBV10-3 with TRBJ2-3, with a tentative D call TRBD2 (6 bases). With 10 bases removed from V and 1 base from J, the gap between germline ends came to 12 bases. The germline V gene has CDR1 ENHRY and CDR2 SYGVKD. CDR3 length: 13 amino acids.

The CDR3 sequence is CASSLTALGELFF. In nucleotides, the CDR3 is TGTGCCAGCAGCTTAACCGCGCTAGGGGAGCTGTTTTTT. J is TRBJ2-2 and V is TRBV7-3, with no clear D. The CDR3 spans 13 residues. V shed 0 bases and J shed 8 bases, with 7 bases lying between them. The germline V gene has CDR1 SGHTA and CDR2 FQGTGA.

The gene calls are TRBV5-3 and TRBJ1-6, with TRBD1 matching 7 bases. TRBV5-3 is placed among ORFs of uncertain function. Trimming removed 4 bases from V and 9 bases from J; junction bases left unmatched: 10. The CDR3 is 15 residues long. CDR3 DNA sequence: TGTGCCAGAAGCCCCGTCGACAGGGAGAGTTCACCCCTCCACTTT. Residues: CARSPVDRESSPLHF.

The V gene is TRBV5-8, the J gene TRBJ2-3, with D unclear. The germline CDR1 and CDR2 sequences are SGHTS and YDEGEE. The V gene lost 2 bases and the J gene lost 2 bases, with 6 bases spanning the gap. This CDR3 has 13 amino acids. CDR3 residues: CASSLLPTDTQYF. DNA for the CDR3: TGTGCCAGCAGCTTACTCCCCACAGATACGCAGTATTTT. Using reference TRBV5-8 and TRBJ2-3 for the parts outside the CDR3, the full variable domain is EAGVTQSPTHLIKTRGQQATLRCSPISGHTSVYWYQQALGLGLQFLLWYDEGEERNRGNFPPRFSGRQFPNYSSELNVNALELEDSALYLCASSLLPTDTQYFGPGTRLTVL.

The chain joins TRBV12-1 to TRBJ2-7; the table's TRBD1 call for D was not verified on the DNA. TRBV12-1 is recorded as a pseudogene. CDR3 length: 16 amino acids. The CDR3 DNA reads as TGTGCCAGCAGCTTCGGGGACTCCGGGACAGGCGGCGAGCAGTACTTC. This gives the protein CASSFGDSGTGGEQYF.

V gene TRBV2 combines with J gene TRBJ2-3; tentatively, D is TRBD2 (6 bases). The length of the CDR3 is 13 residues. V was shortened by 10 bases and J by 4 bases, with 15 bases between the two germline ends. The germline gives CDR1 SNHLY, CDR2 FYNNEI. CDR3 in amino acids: CATKEGSSDTQYF. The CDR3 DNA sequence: TGTGCCACAAAGGAGGGTAGTTCAGATACGCAGTATTTT. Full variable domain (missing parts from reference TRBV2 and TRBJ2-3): EPEVTQTPSHQVTQMGQEVILRCVPISNHLYFYWYRQILGQKVEFLVSFYNNEISEKSEIFDDQFSVERPDGSNFTLKIRSTKLEDSAMYFCATKEGSSDTQYFGPGTRLTVL.

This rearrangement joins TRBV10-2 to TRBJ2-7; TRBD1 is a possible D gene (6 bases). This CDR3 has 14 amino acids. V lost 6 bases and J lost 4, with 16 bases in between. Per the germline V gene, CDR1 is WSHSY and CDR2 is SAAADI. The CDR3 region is CASRDLSGAYEQYF. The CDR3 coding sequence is TGCGCCAGCAGGGATTTATCAGGGGCTTACGAGCAGTACTTC.

CDR3 nucleotide sequence: TGCGCCAGCAGCGCCGAGGTACCTAGCGGGACCCTCTCCTACGAGCAGTACTTC. Its translation is CASSAEVPSGTLSYEQYF. The chain couples TRBV4-3 to TRBJ2-7, with 9 bases that match TRBD2. J gave up 0 bases and V 5 bases, and 14 bases lay outside the gene matches. The length of the CDR3 is 18 residues. The germline gives CDR1 LGHNA, CDR2 YSLEER.

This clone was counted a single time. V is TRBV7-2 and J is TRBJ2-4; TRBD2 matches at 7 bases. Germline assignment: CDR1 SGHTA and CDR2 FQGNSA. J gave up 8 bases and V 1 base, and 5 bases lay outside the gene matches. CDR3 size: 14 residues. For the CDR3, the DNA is TGTGCCAGCAGCTTAGTTTTGGGGAGGGACATTCAGTACTTC. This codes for CASSLVLGRDIQYF.

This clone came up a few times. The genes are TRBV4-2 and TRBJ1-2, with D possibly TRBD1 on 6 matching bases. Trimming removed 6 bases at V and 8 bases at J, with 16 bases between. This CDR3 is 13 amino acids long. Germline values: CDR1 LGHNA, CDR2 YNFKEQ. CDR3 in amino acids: CASSRTDTPGYTF. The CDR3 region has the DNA TGTGCCAGCAGTCGGACAGATACTCCCGGCTACACCTTC.

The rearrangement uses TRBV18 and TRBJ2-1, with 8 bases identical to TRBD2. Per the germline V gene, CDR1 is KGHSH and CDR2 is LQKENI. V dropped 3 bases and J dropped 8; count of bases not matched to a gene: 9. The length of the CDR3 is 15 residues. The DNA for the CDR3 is TGTGCCAGCTCACCGAGGGGGACTAGTGGGGATGAGCAGTTCTTC. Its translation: CASSPRGTSGDEQFF. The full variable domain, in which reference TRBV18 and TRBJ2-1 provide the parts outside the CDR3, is NAGVMQNPRHLVRRRGQEARLRCSPMKGHSHVYWYRQLPEEGLKFMVYLQKENIIDESGMPKERFSAEFPKEGPSILRIQQVVRGDSAAYFCASSPRGTSGDEQFFGPGTRLTVL.